These 23 T cell receptor beta chains share one sample of origin, sequenced in a study of brain T cells in children with intractable seizures. Clones were sequenced by immunoSEQ multiplex PCR, and TCRdb holds only the in-frame ones, with some missing. In the table there are about 320,000 clones, over 85% of which are singletons. Specified time point: blood from clinic visit 5 months post-surgery; TSC patient then seizure free. The sample was peripheral blood, taken approximately 5 months after surgery. These receptors all come from a boy in the first two years of life with tuberous sclerosis and intractable seizures.

The chain has TRBV18 and TRBJ1-2, with D possibly being TRBD1 (6 bases). CDR3 length: 14 amino acids. CDR1 is KGHSH and CDR2 is LQKENI in the germline V gene. Deletions cut 6 bases from V and 4 bases from J, with 15 bases between. The CDR3 region has the DNA TGTGCCAGCTCCCCCACCCCGGACAGCTATGGCTACACCTTC. This encodes CASSPTPDSYGYTF.

The chain couples TRBV4-1 to TRBJ1-2; TRBD1 might be the D (5 bases). The CDR3 covers 15 residues. CDR1 and CDR2 (germline): MGHRA, YSYEKL. V lost 0 bases to trimming and J lost 3 bases, with 11 bases between them. The CDR3 nucleotides read TGCGCCAGCAGCCAAGAGTCAGGGTCGGACTATGGCTACACCTTC. Encoded protein: CASSQESGSDYGYTF.

The rearrangement joins TRBV29-1 to TRBJ1-2, with 8 bases identical to TRBD1. J lost 8 bases, V lost 5 bases, and 7 bases had no gene match. Germline CDR1 SQVTM, CDR2 ANQGSEA. The CDR3 is 12 amino acids. The CDR3 bases are TGCAGCGTTCAAGGACAGGGAAGCGGCTACACCTTC. It is translated as CSVQGQGSGYTF. The variable domain in full, with the rest retrieved from reference TRBV29-1 and TRBJ1-2, is SAVISQKPSRDICQRGTSLTIQCQVDSQVTMMFWYRQQPGQSLTLIATANQGSEATYESGFVIDKFPISRPNLTFSTLTVSNMSPEDSSIYLCSVQGQGSGYTFGSGTRLTVV.

This chain links TRBV5-8 with TRBJ1-6; 9 bases match TRBD1. CDR3 length equals 15 residues. V was pared by 0 bases and J by 9 bases, with 4 bases of the junction left unmatched. From germline, CDR1 is SGHTS and CDR2 YDEGEE. CDR3 protein: CASSLAPTGGSPLHF. DNA for the CDR3: TGTGCCAGCAGCTTGGCCCCGACAGGGGGTTCACCCCTCCACTTT.

The chain employs TRBV6-5 and TRBJ1-4, with D possibly TRBD1 on 5 matching bases. There are 15 residues in the CDR3. CDR1 is MNHEY and CDR2 is SVGAGI in the germline V gene. Trimming took 2 bases from V and 8 from J, leaving 15 bases between them. CDR3 bases: TGTGCCAGCAGTTACAGCCCGGGGGTCGGGGAAAAACTGTTTTTT. It yields the protein CASSYSPGVGEKLFF.

V usage is TRBV27 and J usage is TRBJ2-1; D is undetermined. Trimming took 0 bases from V and 0 from J, leaving 12 bases between them. This CDR3 comprises 17 residues. Per the germline V gene, CDR1 is MNHEY and CDR2 is SMNVEV (reference sequence). CDR3 sequence reads: CASSLSTPQSSYNEQFF. The DNA of the CDR3 is TGTGCCAGCAGTTTATCGACTCCCCAGAGCTCCTACAATGAGCAGTTCTTC.

CDR3 nucleotide sequence: TGCGCCAGCAGCCAAGGGTTTGCTGGTATCGCAAGCTCCTACAATGAGCAGTTCTTC. This gives the protein CASSQGFAGIASSYNEQFF. The J gene is TRBJ2-1, the V gene TRBV4-1; no firm D call. In germline, CDR1 is MGHRA, CDR2 YSYEKL. The CDR3 contains 19 residues. V lost 1 base and J 0 bases, leaving 19 bases between the germline ends.

This chain links TRBV19 with TRBJ2-7, with a possible D match to TRBD2 (5 bases). The CDR3 is 18 residues long. Germline CDR1 and CDR2: LNHDA and SQIVND (reference sequence). V was trimmed by 1 base and J by 1 base, leaving 20 bases between them. The CDR3 loop is CASSIVATTAYGSYEQYF. CDR3 DNA sequence: TGTGCCAGTAGTATAGTAGCGACGACGGCCTATGGGTCCTACGAGCAGTACTTC.

In its sample, this clone was seen a few times. The rearrangement uses TRBV7-9 and TRBJ1-5, with D unclear. Germline V gene data show CDR1 as SEHNR and CDR2 as FQNEAQ (reference sequence). The CDR3 contains 13 residues. V was clipped by 7 bases and J by 5 bases, with 12 bases between them. CDR3 bases: TGTGCCAGCACCTCCGGGAGGGATCAGCCCCAGCATTTT. It translates to CASTSGRDQPQHF. The complete variable domain, with remaining parts taken from reference TRBV7-9 and TRBJ1-5, reads DTGVSQNPRHKITKRGQNVTFRCDPISEHNRLYWYRQTLGQGPEFLTYFQNEAQLEKSRLLSDRFSAERPKGSFSTLEIQRTEQGDSAMYLCASTSGRDQPQHFGDGTRLSIL.

The chain employs TRBV7-2 and TRBJ2-3, with D possibly being TRBD1 (5 bases). The germline CDR1 and CDR2 sequences are SGHTA and FQGNSA. Trimming removed 5 bases at V and 6 bases at J, with 9 bases between. The CDR3 contains 12 residues. CDR3 DNA: TGTGCCAGCAGCGTCTACAGGGATACGCAGTATTTT. This codes for CASSVYRDTQYF.

The chain carries TRBV12-3 or TRBV12-4 and TRBJ2-5, with D perhaps TRBD1 (6 bases). The CDR3 totals 12 residues. Trimming took off 1 base at V and 10 bases at J, with 10 bases between the two ends. The CDR3 region has the DNA TGTGCCAGCAGTTTAGGACAGGACGACCAGTACTTC. Its translation is CASSLGQDDQYF.

This rearrangement joins TRBV6-2 or TRBV6-3 to TRBJ2-7; D remains unclear. Germline CDR1 MNHEY, CDR2 SVGEGT. This CDR3 has 14 residues. Trimming left V 0 bases short and J 5 bases short, with 11 bases between. Here the CDR3 DNA reads TGTGCCAGCAGTTACTCGTGGGGATTTGACGAGCAGTACTTC. It yields the protein CASSYSWGFDEQYF.

In DNA form, the CDR3 reads TGCGCCAGCAGCCTGACAGGGGGCCTGAACACTGAAGCTTTCTTT. Translating it yields CASSLTGGLNTEAFF. The rearrangement joins TRBV4-1 to TRBJ1-1; 10 bases line up with TRBD1. The J segment lost 0 bases and the V segment lost 4 bases, leaving 2 bases of the junction unmatched. CDR3 length equals 15 residues. Germline values: CDR1 MGHRA, CDR2 YSYEKL.

This clone is a singleton in its sample. The chain recombines TRBV27 with TRBJ1-5; the D is unclear. CDR3 length: 14 residues. V gave up 4 bases and J gave up 0 bases, with 7 bases separating them. Germline V gene data show CDR1 as MNHEY and CDR2 as SMNVEV (reference sequence). CDR3 region: CASSSTDSNQPQHF. DNA for the CDR3: TGTGCCAGCAGTTCGACGGATAGCAATCAGCCCCAGCATTTT.

The chain carries TRBV5-1 and TRBJ1-2; D unresolved. The CDR3 contains 17 residues. CDR1 and CDR2 (germline): SGHRS, YFSETQ. Trimming cost V 2 bases and J 8 bases, with 25 bases left between them. The CDR3 spells CASSFNVEETYTMGYTF. Here the CDR3 DNA reads TGCGCCAGCAGCTTTAATGTTGAGGAGACATACACTATGGGCTACACCTTC.

The CDR3, as DNA: TGTGCCAGTAGTATACAGCGAGGCAAAAACATTCAGTACTTC. This encodes CASSIQRGKNIQYF. This rearrangement joins TRBV19 to TRBJ2-4; D remains ambiguous. Germline V gene lookup returns CDR1 LNHDA and CDR2 SQIVND (reference sequence). V was pared by 2 bases and J by 3 bases, with 8 bases between. The CDR3 is 14 amino acids.

The rearrangement uses TRBV15 and TRBJ2-6; no firm D call. Trimming stripped 0 bases from V and 13 bases from J, with 7 bases between. The CDR3 is 12 amino acids. Germline V CDR1 and CDR2: LNHNV, YYDKDF (reference sequence). The CDR3 loop is CATSRDQRVLTF. In DNA form, the CDR3 reads TGTGCCACCAGCAGAGATCAGAGAGTCCTGACTTTC.

The CDR3, as DNA: TGTGCCAGCAGCTGGGGTTCTGGGGCCAACGTCCTGACTTTC. Its protein is CASSWGSGANVLTF. The chain combines TRBV5-8 with TRBJ2-6; D ambiguous. Deletions cut 3 bases from V and 1 base from J, with 5 bases between. Per germline, CDR1 SGHTS and CDR2 YDEGEE. The CDR3 is 14 residues long.

The chain combines TRBV11-1 with TRBJ1-1; no reliable D call. Germline CDR1 and CDR2: SGHAT and FQDESV (reference sequence). V lost 2 bases to trimming and J lost 6 bases, with 10 bases between them. The CDR3 is 13 amino acids. The CDR3 is CASSLRNLPEAFF. The CDR3 DNA sequence: TGTGCCAGCAGCTTAAGGAACTTACCTGAAGCTTTCTTT.

The rearrangement links TRBV7-9 to TRBJ2-3; the D gene could be TRBD1 or TRBD2 (5 bases each). Germline CDR1 and CDR2: SEHNR and FQNEAQ (reference sequence). There are 14 residues in the CDR3. Between the trimmed V and J ends, which lost 1 base and 6 bases, there was a span of 11 bases. The CDR3 DNA reads as TGTGCCAGCAGCTTAGGTGGGGGATGGGATACGCAGTATTTT. Its protein is CASSLGGGWDTQYF.

V usage is TRBV19 and J usage is TRBJ1-2, with D perhaps TRBD1 (5 bases). Trimming removed 5 bases from V and 5 bases from J, with 21 bases in between. The CDR3 extends over 16 amino acids. CDR1 and CDR2 from the germline V gene are LNHDA and SQIVND (reference sequence). The CDR3 is CASSSRDLRQTYGYTF. CDR3 nucleotide sequence: TGTGCCAGTAGTTCCCGGGACCTTAGGCAGACTTATGGCTACACCTTC.

V gene TRBV12-5 combines with J gene TRBJ2-1; 10 bases agree with TRBD1. Trimming at V came to 0 bases and at J to 6 bases, leaving 11 bases not matched to a gene. The CDR3 is 18 residues long. Germline V lookup: CDR1 LGHNT, CDR2 FRNRAP. CDR3 sequence reads: CASGLVRTGGQGVNEQFF. In DNA form, the CDR3 reads TGTGCTAGTGGTTTGGTACGGACGGGTGGACAGGGGGTCAATGAGCAGTTCTTC.

The rearrangement uses TRBV7-2 and TRBJ2-5; 7 positions agree with TRBD1. Germline loops: CDR1 SGHTA, CDR2 FQGNSA. The CDR3 sequence is 14 residues long. The V gene end was trimmed by 5 bases and the J gene end by 2 bases; junction bases not matched to a gene: 5. This CDR3 is CASSQDRYQETQYF. CDR3 sequence (DNA): TGTGCCAGCAGCCAGGACAGGTATCAAGAGACCCAGTACTTC. Supplemented by reference TRBV7-2 and TRBJ2-5, the full variable domain reads GAGVSQSPSNKVTEKGKDVELRCDPISGHTALYWYRQSLGQGLEFLIYFQGNSAPDKSGLPSDRFSAERTGGSVSTLTIQRTQQEDSAVYLCASSQDRYQETQYFGPGTRLLVL.